Following are 10 T cell receptor beta chains from one sample sequenced in a study of identical twins. One entry per CDR3 protein results from TCRdb running MiXCR on the 5' RACE reads. The sample includes about 920,000 distinct CDR3 sequences, approximately 13% of them seen just once. This sample also appeared in a second study, on yellow fever vaccine responses in identical twins.

Sequenced: PBMCs. All receptors derive from a woman aged 18-30 years in good health.

The CDR3 DNA follows: TGTGCCAGTAGTAACTTGGGTCAGAACTATGGCTACACCTTC. The encoded protein is CASSNLGQNYGYTF. The gene calls are TRBV19 and TRBJ1-2; the D is unclear. This CDR3 contains 14 residues. Germline CDR1 is LNHDA and CDR2 is SQIVND (reference sequence). V was clipped by 4 bases and J by 2 bases, with 11 bases between them.

The rearrangement joins TRBV20-1 to TRBJ1-4; D gene ambiguous. Looked up from germline, CDR1 is DFQATT and CDR2 is SNEGSKA (reference sequence). V lost 4 bases, J lost 0 bases, and 3 bases lay in between. This CDR3 has 12 residues. CDR3 coding DNA: TGCAGTGCTACAGCAACTAATGAAAAACTGTTTTTT. Protein sequence: CSATATNEKLFF.

This clonotype turned up a few times. The CDR3 spells CASSKTATSVNTEAFF. As DNA, the CDR3 is TGTGCCAGCAGCAAGACAGCTACCTCGGTGAACACTGAAGCTTTCTTT. The rearrangement uses TRBV7-2 and TRBJ1-1, with TRBD1 as a possible D gene (5 bases). The CDR3 totals 16 residues. Germline V lookup: CDR1 SGHTA, CDR2 FQGNSA. The ends were cut back, 5 bases at V and 0 bases at J, with 16 bases in the middle.

This rearrangement joins TRBV6-2 or TRBV6-3 to TRBJ2-7, with 8 bases matching TRBD1. Germline loops: CDR1 MNHEY, CDR2 SVGEGT. This CDR3 has 16 residues. V was pared by 4 bases and J by 0 bases, with 8 bases of the junction left unmatched. This CDR3 is CASSWTGQGSSYEQYV. The CDR3 DNA sequence: TGTGCCAGCAGTTGGACTGGACAGGGCAGCTCCTACGAGCAGTACGTC.

This clonotype was counted a few times. CDR3 residues: CASSLAAENTEAFF. The CDR3 nucleotides are TGCGCCAGCAGCTTGGCAGCCGAGAACACTGAAGCTTTCTTT. V usage is TRBV5-1 and J usage is TRBJ1-1; no clear D gene. This CDR3 has 14 residues. Per the germline V gene, CDR1 is SGHRS and CDR2 is YFSETQ. V was clipped by 0 bases and J by 1 base, with 7 bases between them.

A few counts support this clonotype. The chain uses TRBV18 and TRBJ2-1, with 12 bases aligning to TRBD2. CDR1 is KGHSH and CDR2 is LQKENI in the germline V gene. Losses at the gene ends were 1 base for V and 3 bases for J; bases not matched to a gene: 4. The CDR3 runs to 17 residues. The CDR3 DNA reads as TGTGCCAGCTCACCACAGCAGACTAGCGGGGGCTACAATGAGCAGTTCTTC. This gives the protein CASSPQQTSGGYNEQFF.

The J gene is TRBJ2-7, the V gene TRBV10-3; 14 bases match TRBD2. V shed 6 bases and J 4 bases; nucleotides not matched to a gene: 8. This CDR3 contains 16 residues. The germline CDR1 and CDR2 sequences are ENHRY and SYGVKD. The CDR3 nucleotides read TGTGCCATCAGACGCGGGACTAGCGGGAGTCCTTACGAGCAGTACTTC. Encoded protein: CAIRRGTSGSPYEQYF.

Ten or more counts support this clonotype. The DNA of the CDR3 is TGTGCCATCAGTGAGGAGCCAGCGGGAGTAGGAAATACGCAGTATTTT. The encoded protein is CAISEEPAGVGNTQYF. V is TRBV10-3 and J is TRBJ2-3; 8 bases are a match to TRBD2. V trimming: 2 bases; J trimming: 7 bases; junction bases outside the gene matches: 11. The germline CDR1 and CDR2 sequences are ENHRY and SYGVKD. There are 16 residues in the CDR3.

The chain joins TRBV13 to TRBJ1-1, with D uncertain. The CDR3 is made up of 18 amino acids. Germline CDR1 reads PRHDT; CDR2 reads FYEKMQ (reference sequence). The germline V and J ends were trimmed by 6 bases and 1 base, with 24 bases remaining between them. The CDR3 sequence is CASRPMVLGGVGNTEAFF. DNA for the CDR3: TGTGCCAGCAGGCCCATGGTCTTGGGAGGAGTGGGGAACACTGAAGCTTTCTTT.

This chain links TRBV6-5 with TRBJ1-2; 8 nucleotides align to TRBD1. The CDR3 consists of 15 residues. CDR1 and CDR2 (germline): MNHEY, SVGAGI. Germline trimming cut 0 bases from V and 6 bases from J; bases unmatched to any gene: 6. The CDR3 region has the DNA TGTGCCAGCAGTTACTCGGCAGGGGGCTTCGATGGCTACACCTTC. Translation: CASSYSAGGFDGYTF.